This T cell receptor (beta chain) was found in a study of radiation and T cells in renal cell carcinoma. A word on this clone: At one of its ends the junction is not consistent with the germline gene, which may arise from a read error.

Produced via immunoSEQ multiplex PCR; TCRdb's table is partial and in-frame only. The sample lists 100,000 to 150,000 clones, 88% occurring once. The CDR3 length is 13 residues. Germline V gives CDR1 SGHVS, CDR2 FNYEAQ. Time point described: blood 2 weeks post-SBRT. Treatment denoted: 15 Gy SBRT to primary tumor, nephrectomy 4 weeks later. This sample comprised blood, obtained from a patient whose treatment included radiotherapy and nephrectomy. V gene TRBV7-6 combines with J gene TRBJ1-1; no reliable D call. The clonotype comes from a woman in her 70s with renal cell carcinoma. For the CDR3, the DNA is TGTGCTAGCAGCTCCCTTCGGAACACTGAAGCTTTCTTT. Translation: CASSSLRNTEAFF. The full variable domain, completed using reference TRBV7-6 and TRBJ1-1, is GAGVSQSPRYKVTKRGQDVALRCDPISGHVSLYWYRQALGQGPEFLTYFNYEAQQDKSGLPNDRFSAERPEGSISTLTIQRTEQRDSAMYRCASSSLRNTEAFFGQGTRLTVV.